This T cell receptor beta chain was recorded in a study of beta chain features in type 1 diabetes. V shed 0 bases and J shed 11 bases, with 7 bases lying between them. Germline CDR1 reads SGHAT; CDR2 reads FQNNGV. CDR3 length: 11 residues. Isolated RNA was reverse transcribed in full, so expressed TCRB transcripts were sequenced. Profiling relied on immunoSEQ multiplex PCR, and the TCRdb table lists in-frame clones only, not all of them. The sample shows 250,000 to 300,000 clones, approximately 8% of them seen only once. The table lists this clone with a few counts. Sequenced input: central memory CD4+ T cells from blood. The clonotype originates from a woman in her late teens or twenties in good health. The rearrangement joins TRBV11-2 to TRBJ1-1; D is unresolved. CDR3 protein: CASSLDVAAFF. CDR3 coding DNA: TGTGCCAGCAGCTTAGATGTCGCGGCTTTCTTT.